This TCR beta chain was profiled in a study of T cells expressing NK-cell markers. On the study more broadly: Seven HCMV-seropositive donors and one seronegative donor made up the eight sequenced donors.

Scientists made TCR beta cDNA using 5'RACE template switching with UMIs. TCRdb re-called the 5' RACE reads, yielding one record per CDR3 amino acid sequence without DNA. This sample's table reports a few hundred thousand distinct CDR3 sequences. The CDR3 consists of 13 residues. Germline assignment: CDR1 SGHAT and CDR2 FQNNGV. The clonotype comes from a woman between 50 and 59 years old in good health. The J gene is TRBJ2-4, the V gene TRBV11-2; lacking DNA, the TRBD1 call made by TCRdb goes unchecked. Sequenced input: blood T cells: a sorted CD56 or NKG2C T cell subset, CD4+ or CD8+ T cells, or bulk PBMC T cells (not recorded which). The CDR3: CASSPTGRNIQYF.